The entry below describes one T cell receptor (beta chain). Its cognate antigen is unknown. The table came from immunoSEQ multiplex PCR; TCRdb's copy has only in-frame clones and leaves some out. The sample includes about 64,000 clones, over 85% of them seen just once. Post-transplantation marrow specimens were derived from the posterior iliac crest or an alternative site. These data belong to a study of graft-versus-host responses after intestinal transplantation. General study points: Where graft-donor T cell macrochimerism was present, patients had high graft-versus-host to host-versus-graft clonal ratios in allografts.

The clonotype comes from a human patient who received an intestinal transplant, so some T cells may come from the graft donor. Material: bone marrow, obtained 734 days after intestinal transplantation.

The CDR3 region has the DNA TGTGCCTGGGGGGAACAGGTCCGGGACTTCTACGAGCAGTACTTC. Its protein is CAWGEQVRDFYEQYF. V usage is TRBV30 and J usage is TRBJ2-7; D is possibly TRBD2 (6 bases). Germline loops: CDR1 GTSNPN, CDR2 SVGIG (reference sequence). Trimming took off 5 bases at V and 3 bases at J, with 20 bases between the two ends. The CDR3 runs to 15 residues. The full variable domain, rest sourced from reference TRBV30 and TRBJ2-7, is SQTIHQWPATLVQPVGSPLSLECTVEGTSNPNLYWYRQAAGRGLQLLFYSVGIGQISSEVPQNLSASRPQDRQFILSSKKLLLSDSGFYLCAWGEQVRDFYEQYFGPGTRLTVT.